Shown below are 11 T cell receptor beta chains from a single sample sequenced in a study of low-dose radiotherapy and immunotherapy resistance in tumors. Primers targeting TRAV and TRBV primed first-strand cDNA, covering alpha and beta chains. TCRs underwent roughly 19 PCR cycles of amplification with a constant-region primer and V-primer adapter. Each CDR3 protein gets one entry after TCRdb re-called the reads with MiXCR. The sample consists of 100,000 or so distinct CDR3 sequences, around 20% of them appearing once. Stated time point: after trial treatment. Indicated treatment: LDRT plus nivolumab, ipilimumab, low-dose cyclophosphamide and aspirin (RACIN trial). This specimen was PBMCs, taken after low-dose radiotherapy plus immunotherapy. The receptors stem from a male donor with prostate cancer.

This clonotype was counted at least ten times. V and J are TRBV5-4 and TRBJ1-2; D is undetermined. The CDR3 is 13 amino acids. CDR1 is SGHNT and CDR2 is YYREEE in the germline V gene (reference sequence). The V and J ends lost 2 bases and 7 bases respectively, with 12 bases between them. Here the CDR3 reads CASSLAPLFGYTF. The CDR3 DNA is TGTGCCAGCAGCTTAGCTCCGCTATTTGGCTACACCTTC.

This clonotype appeared many times. V and J are TRBV3-1 and TRBJ2-7; D remains ambiguous. Trimming pared 5 bases from V and 0 bases from J, leaving 2 bases between. The CDR3 extends over 11 amino acids. Germline CDR1 reads LGHDT; CDR2 reads YNNKEL (reference sequence). Here the CDR3 reads CASSSSYEQYF. CDR3 bases: TGTGCCAGCAGCTCCTCCTACGAGCAGTACTTC.

Many counts were recorded for this clonotype. The V call is TRBV11-2, the J call TRBJ1-2; D call uncertain. CDR3 length: 14 residues. Germline V gene sequence: CDR1 SGHAT, CDR2 FQNNGV. The germline V and J ends were trimmed by 4 bases and 7 bases, with 16 bases remaining between them. CDR3 residues: CASSSTTKLGGYTF. The DNA for the CDR3 is TGTGCCAGCAGCTCGACGACCAAGCTCGGTGGCTACACCTTC.

This clonotype has only one observation. The genes are TRBV29-1 and TRBJ2-3; D ambiguous. The germline V gene encodes CDR1 SQVTM and CDR2 ANQGSEA. The CDR3 contains 17 residues. Trimming removed 1 base at V and 0 bases at J, with 17 bases between. The CDR3 DNA follows: TGCAGCGTTGAAGGTCGAGGCGGTCAAACTAGCACAGATACGCAGTATTTT. Translating it yields CSVEGRGGQTSTDTQYF.

About this clonotype itself: Only one base separates this from a far larger clonotype, so it likely reflects a read error. V usage is TRBV6-6 and J usage is TRBJ2-7; D unclear. Trimming cost V 7 bases and J 7 bases, with 14 bases left between them. The CDR3 extends over 12 amino acids. Germline-derived CDR1 and CDR2 are MNHNY and SVGAGI (reference sequence). The DNA for the CDR3 is TGTGCCAGCACCGGGTTCTACAATGAGCAGTACTTC. Encoded protein: CASTGFYNEQYF.

This clonotype was observed many times. The rearrangement joins TRBV20-1 to TRBJ2-3, with 7 bases matching TRBD2. CDR3 length equals 13 residues. Germline V gives CDR1 DFQATT, CDR2 SNEGSKA (reference sequence). Unmatched junction bases numbered 10, after V lost 5 bases and J lost 8 bases. The CDR3 sequence: CSAPGGGVGTQYF. As DNA, the CDR3 is TGCAGTGCTCCGGGAGGTGGGGTGGGTACGCAGTATTTT.

This clonotype came up many times. The rearrangement links TRBV18 to TRBJ2-7; 12 bases are a match to TRBD1. V gave up 3 bases and J gave up 7 bases; unmatched junction bases: 7. The CDR3 length is 15 residues. CDR1 and CDR2 (germline): KGHSH, LQKENI. Written as DNA, the CDR3 is TGTGCCAGCTCACCCTCGGGACAGGGGGCGGGGGAGCAGTACTTC. It yields the protein CASSPSGQGAGEQYF.

This clonotype occurred many times. This rearrangement joins TRBV20-1 to TRBJ2-1; 11 nucleotides match TRBD2. Germline V gene data show CDR1 as DFQATT and CDR2 as SNEGSKA (reference sequence). The CDR3 is made up of 17 amino acids. V trimming: 3 bases; J trimming: 2 bases; junction bases outside the gene matches: 9. CDR3 residues: CSASLASGGLTYNEQFF. The CDR3 DNA reads TGCAGTGCTAGCCTGGCTAGCGGGGGGCTTACCTACAATGAGCAGTTCTTC.

The sample holds many counts of this clonotype. For the CDR3, the DNA is TGTGCCAGCAGCCAAGAACAGCCCAACTCTGGGGCCAACGTCCTGACTTTC. The encoded protein is CASSQEQPNSGANVLTF. The V and J genes are TRBV14 and TRBJ2-6; D ambiguous. V lost 0 bases and J 0 bases, leaving 9 bases between the germline ends. This CDR3 region has 17 residues. The V gene's germline CDR1 is SGHDN and CDR2 FVKESK.

This clonotype appeared many times. The genes are TRBV20-1 and TRBJ1-3; 9 bases fit TRBD1. V lost 5 bases, J lost 0 bases, and 5 bases stayed unmatched. The CDR3 is 15 residues long. CDR1 is DFQATT, CDR2 SNEGSKA, per germline (reference sequence). CDR3 DNA sequence: TGCAGTGCTGGACAGGGGTTCCTCTCTGGAAACACCATATATTTT. This translates into CSAGQGFLSGNTIYF.

This clonotype was recorded at least ten times. The gene calls are TRBV20-1 and TRBJ2-3, with D perhaps TRBD1 or TRBD2 (5 bases each). V was shortened by 6 bases and J by 0 bases, with 13 bases between the two germline ends. This CDR3 is built from 14 residues. In germline, CDR1 is DFQATT, CDR2 SNEGSKA (reference sequence). The DNA of the CDR3 is TGCAGTGCCCCCGGGACCCCTAGCACAGATACGCAGTATTTT. Translation gives CSAPGTPSTDTQYF.